What follows describes a single T cell receptor beta chain. The source of the sample is a study of cytomegalovirus exposure and HLA in healthy donors. As for the study in general: The 95 million to 120 million unique TCR beta sequences, from about 180 million T cells, were found by an earlier analysis.

In the PCR, 60 Vbeta and 13 Jbeta primers were used. This table comes from immunoSEQ multiplex PCR, and its TCRdb copy is limited to in-frame clones, with some not included. The table includes some 140,000 clones, 60% to 75% detected once. The CDR3 spans 20 residues. Germline V lookup: CDR1 MGHRA, CDR2 YSYEKL. Trimming cost V 1 base and J 0 bases, with 22 bases left between them. The clonotype comes from a human donor in good health. J is TRBJ2-1 and V is TRBV4-1; tentatively, D is TRBD2 (7 bases). Sequencing used PBMCs. CDR3 nucleotide sequence: TGCGCCAGCAGCCAAGGCCCTCGGCGGCTAGCGGACAGCTCCTACAATGAGCAGTTCTTC. It encodes CASSQGPRRLADSSYNEQFF.